This T cell receptor beta chain was sequenced for a study of T cell responses to AZD1222 COVID-19 vaccine. V shed 3 bases and J shed 5 bases, with 4 bases lying between them. CDR3 length: 11 residues. Sequenced by immunoSEQ multiplex PCR; TCRdb stores in-frame clones only, minus some. The table lists approximately 90,000 clones, around 90% of them singletons. The chain is built from TRBV12-3 or TRBV12-4 and TRBJ1-2; D gene unclear. The sequence derives from an adult in good health. The material was peripheral blood, obtained on day 0 of AZD1222 vaccination. The CDR3 DNA reads TGTGCCAGCAGTTTTCGATATGGCTACACCTTC. Encoded protein: CASSFRYGYTF.